This TCR beta chain was recorded in a study of technical replicates of blood from a few donors. Repertoires were generated with immunoSEQ multiplex PCR, while TCRdb's copy carries only in-frame clones and drops some. Of 100,000 or so clones in the sample, over 95% were seen once. Germline assignment: CDR1 SGHNT and CDR2 YENEEA. This CDR3 spans 13 amino acids. Trimming cost V 1 base and J 6 bases, with 10 bases left between them. This chain links TRBV11-3 with TRBJ2-7, with a weak D call TRBD2 (6 bases). The clonotype was recovered from a human donor in good health. Specimen: T cells isolated from PBMCs. CDR3 sequence (DNA): TGTGCCAGCAGCTTAGGCGGGGCCGCCGAGCAGTACTTC. This gives the protein CASSLGGAAEQYF.